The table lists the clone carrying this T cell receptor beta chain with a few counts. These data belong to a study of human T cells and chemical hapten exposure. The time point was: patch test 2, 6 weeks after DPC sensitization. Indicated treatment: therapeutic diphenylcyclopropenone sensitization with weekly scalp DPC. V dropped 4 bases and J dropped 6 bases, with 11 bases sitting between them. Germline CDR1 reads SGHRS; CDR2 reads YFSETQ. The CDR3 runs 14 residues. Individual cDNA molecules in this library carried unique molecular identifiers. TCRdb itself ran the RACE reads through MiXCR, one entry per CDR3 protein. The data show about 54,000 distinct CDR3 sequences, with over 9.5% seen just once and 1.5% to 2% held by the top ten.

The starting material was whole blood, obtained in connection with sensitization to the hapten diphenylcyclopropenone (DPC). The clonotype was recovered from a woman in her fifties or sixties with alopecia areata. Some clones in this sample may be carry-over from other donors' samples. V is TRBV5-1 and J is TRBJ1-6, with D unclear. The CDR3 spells CASSVEASNSPLHF. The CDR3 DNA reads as TGCGCCAGCAGCGTCGAAGCAAGTAATTCACCCCTCCACTTT.